One sample yielded the 28 T cell receptor beta chains listed below, sequenced in a study of post-analysis software for immune sequencing data. Study-level points and caveats: Patients had higher frequencies than controls of about five TRBV segments, including TRBV5-6, TRBV5-1 and TRBV20-1.

TCR beta cDNA libraries included unique molecular identifiers. TCRdb redid the calling of the PCR reads with MiXCR, one entry per CDR3 protein. The repertoire holds around 200,000 distinct CDR3 sequences, with 29% as singletons. Antigen specificity for these receptors is unknown. The sample was blood. These receptors all come from a girl younger than 18 with multiple sclerosis.

This clonotype was seen a few times. The chain uses TRBV28 and TRBJ1-1; the D gene is possibly TRBD1 (6 bases). CDR3 length equals 15 residues. Per the germline V gene, CDR1 is MDHEN and CDR2 is SYDVKM. V lost 7 bases and J 0 bases, leaving 15 bases between the germline ends. The CDR3 protein is CASTMGGQVNTEAFF. The DNA of the CDR3 is TGTGCCAGCACCATGGGGGGGCAGGTGAACACTGAAGCTTTCTTT.

A word on this clonotype: With a much larger clone just one base away, this may be a read error. The rearrangement joins TRBV9 to TRBJ1-4; a possible D gene is TRBD1 (6 bases). Trimming took 3 bases from V and 6 from J, leaving 15 bases between them. Looked up from germline, CDR1 is SGDLS and CDR2 is YYNGEE. The CDR3 totals 15 residues. The CDR3 region is CASSGTTGRDEKLFF. The DNA for the CDR3 is TGTGCCAGCAGCGGAACGACAGGACGGGATGAAAAACTGTTTTTT.

In this sample, this clonotype turned up many times. The rearrangement links TRBV7-9 to TRBJ2-5; 11 bases fit TRBD2. The germline CDR1 and CDR2 sequences are SEHNR and FQNEAQ (reference sequence). The CDR3 covers 14 residues. V lost 6 bases, J lost 4 bases, and 4 bases stayed unmatched. The CDR3 sequence is CASRSTSGGETQYF. The CDR3 DNA is TGTGCCAGCAGGTCAACTAGCGGGGGAGAGACCCAGTACTTC.

The sample holds a few counts of this clonotype. The chain combines TRBV29-1 with TRBJ1-5, with D unclear. From germline, CDR1 is SQVTM and CDR2 ANQGSEA. Trimming took off 4 bases at V and 0 bases at J, with 7 bases between the two ends. The CDR3 is made up of 13 amino acids. This CDR3 reads CSVAQNSNQPQHF. CDR3 in DNA: TGCAGCGTTGCCCAGAATAGCAATCAGCCCCAGCATTTT.

The gene calls are TRBV5-5 and TRBJ1-5; the match to TRBD1 covers 9 bases. The CDR3 length is 15 residues. Looked up from germline, CDR1 is SGHKS and CDR2 is YYEKEE (reference sequence). V dropped 4 bases and J dropped 4; count of bases not matched to a gene: 6. CDR3 region: CASSPTGGVNQPQHF. The CDR3 bases are TGTGCCAGCAGCCCTACAGGGGGCGTGAATCAGCCCCAGCATTTT.

On this clonotype: With a much larger clone just one base away, this may be a read error. V and J are TRBV3-1 and TRBJ1-2, with no clear D. From germline, CDR1 is LGHDT and CDR2 YNNKEL (reference sequence). The CDR3 totals 16 residues. The CDR3 loop is CASSQAGIRANYDYTF. The CDR3 DNA reads TGTGCCAGCAGCCAAGCGGGGATCCGAGCTAACTATGACTACACCTTC.

This clonotype was observed a few times. V gene TRBV10-3 combines with J gene TRBJ1-5; D is unresolved. Germline assignment: CDR1 ENHRY and CDR2 SYGVKD. The length of the CDR3 is 13 residues. Trimming removed 4 bases at V and 4 bases at J, with 8 bases between. The CDR3 DNA sequence: TGTGCCATCAGTGTTGAAGGGAATCAGCCCCAGCATTTT. Translation gives CAISVEGNQPQHF.

Regarding this clonotype: A much larger clone lies a single base off, so this may be a read error. The rearrangement joins TRBV10-2 to TRBJ1-2, with unresolved D. The V gene lost 0 bases and the J gene lost 7 bases, with 12 bases spanning the gap. Germline loops: CDR1 WSHSY, CDR2 SAAADI. This CDR3 comprises 14 residues. The CDR3 region has the DNA TGCGCCAGCAGTGAGTCGAGTCATGGTGCTGGCTACACCTTC. Translating it yields CASSESSHGAGYTF.

There are many counts of this clonotype. This rearrangement joins TRBV9 to TRBJ2-1; 11 nucleotides align to TRBD2. Per the germline V gene, CDR1 is SGDLS and CDR2 is YYNGEE. The CDR3 length is 21 residues. V was clipped by 4 bases and J by 1 base; unmatched bases: 19. The CDR3 loop is CASSPPPASGRLGRSYNEQFF. The DNA for the CDR3 is TGTGCCAGCAGCCCACCCCCGGCTAGCGGGAGGTTGGGGAGGTCCTACAATGAGCAGTTCTTC.

A note on this clonotype: The junction does not match germline at one end; this may be a read error. This rearrangement joins TRBV4-1 to TRBJ1-6; no reliable D call. The CDR3 consists of 14 residues. The germline V gene encodes CDR1 MGHRA and CDR2 YSYEKL. The CDR3 reads CASSQVRLNSPPHF. CDR3 sequence (DNA): TGCGCCAGCAGCCAAGTGAGGTTGAATTCACCCCCCCACTTT.

This clonotype was seen a few times. V and J are TRBV5-1 and TRBJ2-6; no definite D call. The CDR3 contains 18 residues. The V end lost 0 bases, the J end lost 5 bases, and 18 bases lay between the germline ends. Germline CDR1 is SGHRS and CDR2 is YFSETQ. Here the CDR3 reads CASSLDSQASVRANVLTF. CDR3 nucleotide sequence: TGCGCCAGCAGCTTGGATAGCCAGGCCTCCGTCCGGGCCAACGTCCTGACTTTC.

The rearrangement links TRBV30 to TRBJ2-3, with 7 bases lining up with TRBD1. This CDR3 contains 14 residues. V gave up 0 bases and J gave up 5 bases; unmatched junction bases: 5. Germline V lookup: CDR1 GTSNPN, CDR2 SVGIG (reference sequence). CDR3 DNA: TGTGCCTGGAGTGTAGGGGGACAGAAAGATACGCAGTATTTT. Translation gives CAWSVGGQKDTQYF.

The chain is built from TRBV12-3 or TRBV12-4 and TRBJ1-5; D gene unclear. The V and J ends lost 4 bases and 0 bases respectively, with 4 bases between them. This CDR3 has 13 amino acids. Here the CDR3 reads CASSSISNQPQHF. The CDR3 nucleotides are TGTGCCAGCAGTTCGATTAGCAATCAGCCCCAGCATTTT.

The V and J genes are TRBV28 and TRBJ1-4; perhaps TRBD1 as D (5 bases). The germline CDR1 and CDR2 sequences are MDHEN and SYDVKM. The CDR3 has 13 amino acids. V was clipped by 6 bases and J by 3 bases, with 8 bases between them. CDR3 nucleotides: TGTGCCAGCAGCCGGACACCTAATGAAAAACTGTTTTTT. This sequence encodes CASSRTPNEKLFF.

This clonotype was picked up many times. CDR3 sequence (DNA): TGCAGTGCACCCCGGGCCGGAGGGCCCCAGGAGACCCAGTACTTC. Amino acid sequence: CSAPRAGGPQETQYF. The chain links TRBV20-1 to TRBJ2-5, with a weak D call TRBD2 (6 bases). CDR3 size: 15 residues. With 6 bases removed from V and 5 bases from J, the gap between germline ends came to 22 bases. CDR1 DFQATT and CDR2 SNEGSKA come from the germline V gene (reference sequence).

This clonotype was detected once. A read error may explain this, as a much larger clone is one base away. V gene TRBV20-1 combines with J gene TRBJ2-7; D is perhaps TRBD2 (5 bases). This CDR3 contains 14 residues. Looked up from germline, CDR1 is DFQATT and CDR2 is SNEGSKA (reference sequence). Trimming took 1 base from V and 6 from J, leaving 16 bases between them. The CDR3 DNA is TGCAGTGCTAGAGCGAGAGGGCAGATCTTCGAGCAGTACTTC. Its protein product is CSARARGQIFEQYF.

The table lists this clonotype with a few counts. This chain joins TRBV28 and TRBJ1-1; possibly TRBD1 for D (6 bases). The CDR3 extends over 12 amino acids. V lost 6 bases and J 8 bases, leaving 13 bases between the germline ends. Looked up from germline, CDR1 is MDHEN and CDR2 is SYDVKM. CDR3 sequence (DNA): TGTGCCAGCAGCCCTGGGGGGGCCGAAGCTTTCTTT. Encoded protein: CASSPGGAEAFF.

This chain joins TRBV28 and TRBJ2-5, with D possibly TRBD2 on 6 matching bases. With 3 bases removed from V and 11 bases from J, the gap between germline ends came to 19 bases. The germline gives CDR1 MDHEN, CDR2 SYDVKM. The CDR3 has 14 residues. The CDR3: CASSFLTSQYEQYF. In DNA, the CDR3 is TGTGCCAGCAGTTTTCTGACTAGTCAGTATGAGCAGTACTTC.

This CDR3 reads CASSFTGARETQFF. CDR3 in DNA: TGTGCCAGCAGCTTCACGGGGGCAAGGGAGACCCAGTTCTTC. This sequence joins TRBV7-6 and TRBJ2-1; D possibly matches TRBD1 or TRBD2 (6 bases each). The CDR3 covers 14 residues. The ends were cut back, 3 bases at V and 13 bases at J, with 19 bases in the middle. CDR1 and CDR2 from the germline V gene are SGHVS and FNYEAQ. Using reference TRBV7-6 and TRBJ2-1 for the parts outside the CDR3, the full variable domain is GAGVSQSPRYKVTKRGQDVALRCDPISGHVSLYWYRQALGQGPEFLTYFNYEAQQDKSGLPNDRFSAERPEGSISTLTIQRTEQRDSAMYRCASSFTGARETQFFGPGTRLTVL.

This clonotype has ten or more counts. The chain combines TRBV12-3 or TRBV12-4 with TRBJ1-5, with D hard to call. Trimming removed 6 bases at V and 4 bases at J, with 13 bases between. This CDR3 is built from 14 residues. CDR3 sequence reads: CASSKGQMNQPQHF. The CDR3 bases are TGTGCCAGCAGCAAGGGCCAAATGAATCAGCCCCAGCATTTT.

The chain employs TRBV3-1 and TRBJ1-1; 7 bases align to TRBD1. The CDR3 loop spans 14 amino acids. V dropped 2 bases and J dropped 6; count of bases not matched to a gene: 6. CDR1 is LGHDT, CDR2 YNNKEL, per germline (reference sequence). The CDR3 protein is CASSQTGEGAEAFF. In DNA form, the CDR3 reads TGTGCCAGCAGCCAAACAGGGGAAGGTGCTGAAGCTTTCTTT.

This clonotype showed up many times. The rearrangement uses TRBV20-1 and TRBJ2-5; D could derive from TRBD1 or TRBD2 (5 bases each). Trimming took 1 base from V and 4 from J, leaving 13 bases between them. Germline V gene lookup returns CDR1 DFQATT and CDR2 SNEGSKA (reference sequence). The CDR3 covers 14 residues. The CDR3 region has the DNA TGCAGTGCTAGAGCCCAGGGACGGCTAGAGACCCAGTACTTC. This gives the protein CSARAQGRLETQYF.

This clonotype was seen more than once but under ten times. J is TRBJ1-1 and V is TRBV5-1, with 8 bases fitting TRBD1. Germline-derived CDR1 and CDR2 are SGHRS and YFSETQ. The CDR3 spans 13 residues. V gave up 1 base and J gave up 7 bases; unmatched junction bases: 3. The DNA for the CDR3 is TGCGCCAGCAGCTTGTGGACAGGGAATGAAGCTTTCTTT. Amino acids: CASSLWTGNEAFF. Using reference TRBV5-1 and TRBJ1-1 for the parts outside the CDR3, the full variable domain is KAGVTQTPRYLIKTRGQQVTLSCSPISGHRSVSWYQQTPGQGLQFLFEYFSETQRNKGNFPGRFSGRQFSNSRSEMNVSTLELGDSALYLCASSLWTGNEAFFGQGTRLTVV.

To note about this clonotype: One junction end disagrees with the germline gene, perhaps due to a read error. The chain recombines TRBV7-2 with TRBJ2-3; 10 nucleotides line up with TRBD2. The CDR3 length is 16 residues. Germline CDR1 SGHTA, CDR2 FQGNSA. This CDR3 is CASSYASGSQTDAQYF. CDR3 coding DNA: TGTGCCAGCAGCTATGCTAGCGGGAGTCAAACAGATGCGCAGTATTTT.

This clonotype showed up many times. This chain links TRBV7-2 with TRBJ2-7; D remains unclear. Germline V gene lookup returns CDR1 SGHTA and CDR2 FQGNSA. V dropped 2 bases and J dropped 1 base, with 12 bases sitting between them. The CDR3 spans 15 residues. The CDR3 sequence: CASSLWQSSSYEQYF. The CDR3 region has the DNA TGTGCCAGCAGCTTATGGCAGTCTTCTTCCTACGAGCAGTACTTC.

This clonotype was counted many times. The V call is TRBV10-2, the J call TRBJ2-1; D is ambiguous. Germline V lookup: CDR1 WSHSY, CDR2 SAAADI. This CDR3 is built from 14 residues. V shed 2 bases and J shed 2 bases, with 7 bases lying between them. In DNA, the CDR3 is TGCGCCAGCAGTGAGAGAGAAACCTACAATGAGCAGTTCTTC. Amino acid sequence: CASSERETYNEQFF.

This clonotype was counted at least ten times. The CDR3 coding sequence is TGCAGCGTGACGGGACTAGCGACAATCAATGAGCAGTTCTTC. This codes for CSVTGLATINEQFF. V is TRBV20-1 and J is TRBJ2-1; 10 bases align to TRBD2. Germline assignment: CDR1 DFQATT and CDR2 SNEGSKA (reference sequence). There are 14 residues in the CDR3.

The chain is built from TRBV6-5 and TRBJ2-1, with a tentative D call TRBD2 (5 bases). The CDR3 length is 19 residues. With 0 bases removed from V and 0 bases from J, the gap between germline ends came to 18 bases. In germline, CDR1 is MNHEY, CDR2 SVGAGI. The CDR3 here is CASSYSGQVKGSSYNEQFF. The DNA of the CDR3 is TGTGCCAGCAGTTACTCGGGTCAGGTAAAAGGGAGCTCCTACAATGAGCAGTTCTTC.